This is a list of T cell receptor beta chains from one sample in a study of blood T cells in healthy people across ages. TCRdb redid the calling of the 5' RACE reads with MiXCR, one entry per CDR3 protein. The sample carries 1.8 million or so distinct CDR3 sequences, approximately 39% recorded once. Sequenced: blood. Receptor source: a human donor in good health. Both conserved end residues are part of each CDR3. A D gene is named only where the DNA matches it firmly. Clone size appears in some rows only: once, few, many, or a class for an expanded clone.

d_gene: TRBD2; j_gene: TRBJ2-1; v_gene: TRBV10-3; abundance: -; CDR3aa: CAISELTSGGPYNEQFF; CDR3nt: TGTGCCATCAGTGAGCTGACTAGCGGGGGCCCGTACAATGAGCAGTTCTTC
d_gene: -; j_gene: TRBJ1-5; v_gene: TRBV12-3/TRBV12-4; abundance: -; CDR3aa: CASMTGGTLKFSNQPQHF; CDR3nt: TGTGCCAGCATGACGGGAGGAACACTTAAATTTAGCAATCAGCCCCAGCATTTT
d_gene: TRBD1; j_gene: TRBJ1-2; v_gene: TRBV12-3/TRBV12-4; abundance: -; CDR3aa: CASSPGGQGALHGYTF; CDR3nt: TGTGCCAGCAGCCCGGGGGGGCAGGGGGCTCTGCATGGCTACACCTTC
d_gene: TRBD1; j_gene: TRBJ2-7; v_gene: TRBV7-2; abundance: few; CDR3aa: CASTLQGQSYEQYF; CDR3nt: TGTGCCAGCACCTTACAGGGACAGTCCTACGAGCAGTACTTC
d_gene: TRBD1; j_gene: TRBJ2-7; v_gene: TRBV14; abundance: -; CDR3aa: CASSQAPQGSYEQYF; CDR3nt: TGTGCCAGCAGCCAGGCTCCACAGGGGAGCTACGAGCAGTACTTC
d_gene: -; j_gene: TRBJ1-2; v_gene: TRBV29-1; abundance: few; CDR3aa: CSVVAADYGYTF; CDR3nt: TGCAGCGTTGTAGCGGCGGACTATGGCTACACCTTC
d_gene: -; j_gene: TRBJ1-5; v_gene: TRBV12-3/TRBV12-4; abundance: -; CDR3aa: CASQSSGYQPQHF; CDR3nt: TGTGCCAGCCAAAGCAGCGGATATCAGCCCCAGCATTTT
d_gene: -; j_gene: TRBJ2-3; v_gene: TRBV10-3; abundance: many; CDR3aa: CAISESAVTDTQYF; CDR3nt: TGTGCCATCAGTGAGTCGGCAGTCACAGATACGCAGTATTTT
d_gene: -; j_gene: TRBJ1-1; v_gene: TRBV7-3; abundance: -; CDR3aa: CASSLMPGPNTEAFF; CDR3nt: TGTGCCAGCAGCTTAATGCCCGGACCGAACACTGAAGCTTTCTTT
d_gene: TRBD1; j_gene: TRBJ2-1; v_gene: TRBV5-1; abundance: -; CDR3aa: CASSSGTANNEQFF; CDR3nt: TGCGCCAGCAGCTCCGGGACAGCTAACAATGAGCAGTTCTTC
d_gene: TRBD1; j_gene: TRBJ2-5; v_gene: TRBV6-5; abundance: -; CDR3aa: CATRTGEETQYF; CDR3nt: TGTGCCACCCGGACAGGGGAAGAGACCCAGTACTTC
d_gene: TRBD1; j_gene: TRBJ2-4; v_gene: TRBV5-1; abundance: -; CDR3aa: CASSQTGGKNIQYF; CDR3nt: TGCGCCAGCAGCCAGACAGGGGGGAAAAACATTCAGTACTTC
d_gene: -; j_gene: TRBJ2-7; v_gene: TRBV20-1; abundance: -; CDR3aa: CSAIDPQGPYEQYF; CDR3nt: TGCAGTGCTATCGACCCACAGGGCCCCTACGAGCAGTACTTC
d_gene: TRBD1; j_gene: TRBJ2-7; v_gene: TRBV5-1; abundance: few; CDR3aa: CASSLRDREEQYF; CDR3nt: TGCGCCAGCAGCCTCCGGGACAGGGAAGAGCAGTACTTC
d_gene: TRBD1; j_gene: TRBJ2-5; v_gene: TRBV7-2; abundance: few; CDR3aa: CASSSHRGLGETQYF; CDR3nt: TGTGCCAGCAGCTCGCACAGGGGGCTTGGGGAGACCCAGTACTTC
d_gene: -; j_gene: TRBJ1-4; v_gene: TRBV2; abundance: -; CDR3aa: CASSFQGAVEEKLFF; CDR3nt: TGTGCCAGCAGTTTCCAGGGAGCGGTTGAGGAAAAACTGTTTTTT
d_gene: -; j_gene: TRBJ2-7; v_gene: TRBV6-5; abundance: -; CDR3aa: CASSYSTGGRDEQYF; CDR3nt: TGTGCCAGCAGTTACTCAACGGGGGGCAGGGACGAGCAGTACTTC
d_gene: -; j_gene: TRBJ1-2; v_gene: TRBV15; abundance: few; CDR3aa: CATSRAVGDGYTF; CDR3nt: TGTGCCACCAGCAGGGCGGTGGGGGATGGCTACACCTTC
d_gene: -; j_gene: TRBJ1-1; v_gene: TRBV6-5; abundance: -; CDR3aa: CASSYSGIYGETTEAFF; CDR3nt: TGTGCCAGCAGTTACTCTGGGATTTACGGCGAGACCACTGAAGCTTTCTTT
d_gene: -; j_gene: TRBJ2-7; v_gene: TRBV29-1; abundance: many; CDR3aa: CSVINYEQYF; CDR3nt: TGCAGCGTTATTAACTACGAGCAGTACTTC
d_gene: TRBD1; j_gene: TRBJ2-7; v_gene: TRBV7-2; abundance: few; CDR3aa: CASSSLGQGFYEQYF; CDR3nt: TGTGCCAGTAGCTCCCTTGGACAGGGTTTCTACGAGCAGTACTTC
d_gene: -; j_gene: TRBJ1-2; v_gene: TRBV7-9; abundance: few; CDR3aa: CASSSERGNYGYTF; CDR3nt: TGTGCCAGCAGCTCCGAGCGAGGGAACTATGGCTACACCTTC
d_gene: -; j_gene: TRBJ1-2; v_gene: TRBV18; abundance: -; CDR3aa: CASSRDEEASGYTF; CDR3nt: TGTGCCAGCTCACGGGACGAGGAAGCCTCTGGCTACACCTTC
d_gene: -; j_gene: TRBJ1-1; v_gene: TRBV6-5; abundance: -; CDR3aa: CASSPAPDTEAFF; CDR3nt: TGTGCCAGCAGTCCCGCACCGGACACTGAAGCTTTCTTT
d_gene: TRBD2; j_gene: TRBJ2-1; v_gene: TRBV12-3/TRBV12-4; abundance: -; CDR3aa: CASSASGGGYNEQFF; CDR3nt: TGTGCCAGCAGTGCTAGCGGGGGGGGGTACAATGAGCAGTTCTTC
d_gene: TRBD2; j_gene: TRBJ2-5; v_gene: TRBV7-2; abundance: -; CDR3aa: CASSYRTSGEAQYF; CDR3nt: TGTGCCAGCAGCTACAGGACTAGCGGAGAGGCCCAGTACTTC
d_gene: TRBD1; j_gene: TRBJ1-2; v_gene: TRBV27; abundance: -; CDR3aa: CASFRMGQGAGTNYGYTF; CDR3nt: TGTGCCAGCTTCCGGATGGGACAGGGGGCCGGGACTAACTATGGCTACACCTTC
d_gene: -; j_gene: TRBJ1-2; v_gene: TRBV4-3; abundance: few; CDR3aa: CASSQVSLAGDYGYTF; CDR3nt: TGCGCCAGCAGCCAAGTCTCGCTGGCCGGGGACTATGGCTACACCTTC
d_gene: TRBD1; j_gene: TRBJ2-1; v_gene: TRBV10-3; abundance: -; CDR3aa: CAISESRDRVSYNEQFF; CDR3nt: TGTGCCATCAGTGAGTCGCGGGACAGGGTCTCCTACAATGAGCAGTTCTTC
d_gene: -; j_gene: TRBJ2-3; v_gene: TRBV11-3; abundance: -; CDR3aa: CASSPDPGTTDTQYF; CDR3nt: TGTGCCAGCAGCCCCGATCCGGGTACCACAGATACGCAGTATTTT
d_gene: TRBD2; j_gene: TRBJ2-3; v_gene: TRBV7-2; abundance: -; CDR3aa: CASSFASGLAGHTQYF; CDR3nt: TGTGCCAGCAGCTTTGCCTCGGGACTAGCGGGACATACGCAGTATTTT
d_gene: -; j_gene: TRBJ1-2; v_gene: TRBV2; abundance: -; CDR3aa: CASTTGTYRDYGYTF; CDR3nt: TGTGCCAGCACCACCGGGACCTATAGGGACTATGGCTACACCTTC
d_gene: -; j_gene: TRBJ1-1; v_gene: TRBV10-3; abundance: -; CDR3aa: CAISTTGNTEAFF; CDR3nt: TGTGCCATCAGTACTACAGGGAACACTGAAGCTTTCTTT
d_gene: -; j_gene: TRBJ1-2; v_gene: TRBV7-2; abundance: -; CDR3aa: CASSLVASGDPRGYTF; CDR3nt: TGTGCCAGCAGCCTTGTGGCATCAGGGGACCCTAGGGGCTACACCTTC
d_gene: TRBD1; j_gene: TRBJ2-3; v_gene: TRBV24-1; abundance: few; CDR3aa: CATSDLGTGQRDTQYF; CDR3nt: TGTGCCACCAGTGATTTAGGGACAGGACAAAGAGATACGCAGTATTTT
d_gene: -; j_gene: TRBJ2-3; v_gene: TRBV9; abundance: many; CDR3aa: CASSVVGADTQYF; CDR3nt: TGTGCCAGCAGCGTAGTAGGAGCAGATACGCAGTATTTT
d_gene: -; j_gene: TRBJ1-2; v_gene: TRBV10-3; abundance: many; CDR3aa: CAISESRSEIYGYTF; CDR3nt: TGTGCCATCAGTGAGTCGAGGTCGGAAATATATGGCTACACCTTC
d_gene: TRBD2; j_gene: TRBJ2-5; v_gene: TRBV12-3/TRBV12-4; abundance: few; CDR3aa: CASSMTSGTRTQYF; CDR3nt: TGTGCCAGCAGCATGACTAGCGGGACGAGGACCCAGTACTTC
d_gene: TRBD2; j_gene: TRBJ2-4; v_gene: TRBV20-1; abundance: -; CDR3aa: CSAVRSPGLAGGSGNIQYF; CDR3nt: TGCAGTGCCGTCCGTTCCCCGGGACTAGCGGGGGGTTCGGGGAACATTCAGTACTTC
d_gene: TRBD2; j_gene: TRBJ2-3; v_gene: TRBV6-1; abundance: -; CDR3aa: CVSGLAGGITDTQYF; CDR3nt: TGTGTCAGCGGACTAGCGGGGGGGATCACGGATACGCAGTATTTT
d_gene: -; j_gene: TRBJ2-1; v_gene: TRBV7-3; abundance: -; CDR3aa: CASSPRRARSSYNEQFF; CDR3nt: TGTGCCAGCAGCCCACGGCGGGCCCGAAGCTCCTACAATGAGCAGTTCTTC
d_gene: TRBD2; j_gene: TRBJ2-7; v_gene: TRBV29-1; abundance: many; CDR3aa: CSVRLAAEQYF; CDR3nt: TGCAGCGTTAGACTAGCAGCCGAGCAGTACTTC